One sample yielded the 19 T cell receptor beta chains listed below, sequenced in a study of untreated major depressive disorder. Study-level points and caveats: TRBV05-01 (Vbeta 5.1) usage was higher in CD4+ T cells of depressed patients than controls.

Assay used: immunoSEQ multiplex PCR; TCRdb lists only in-frame clones, some missing. Counted here are more than 25,000 clones, about 89% occurring once; the ten biggest clones make up 0.72%. Their antigens remain unidentified. Sequenced sample: CD4+ T cells from PBMCs. These receptors came from a woman in her 30s with major depressive disorder.

This chain connects TRBV2 to TRBJ2-3; weak D call: TRBD2 (6 bases). Trimming cost V 8 bases and J 2 bases, with 14 bases left between them. Germline V gives CDR1 SNHLY, CDR2 FYNNEI. The CDR3 has 14 residues. In DNA form, the CDR3 reads TGTGCCAGCCGGGGGACGGGAAACACAGATACGCAGTATTTT. Amino acids: CASRGTGNTDTQYF.

The genes are TRBV5-3 and TRBJ2-2; 8 bases agree with TRBD2. TRBV5-3 is assigned to the ORF class and has an uncertain function. CDR3 size: 16 residues. With V trimmed by 3 bases and J by 5 bases, 9 bases remained unmatched. CDR3 DNA: TGTGCCAGAAGCTCCAAAGCGGGGGTTAAGACCGGGGAGCTGTTTTTT. Amino acids: CARSSKAGVKTGELFF.

The CDR3 sequence: CASRRPGTGRIEQFF. CDR3 DNA sequence: TGTGCCAGCAGACGTCCCGGGACAGGAAGAATAGAGCAGTTCTTC. The genes are TRBV4-2 and TRBJ2-1, with TRBD1 matching over 8 bases. V lost 6 bases and J lost 10; bases outside the gene matches: 14. The CDR3 spans 15 residues. CDR1 LGHNA and CDR2 YNFKEQ come from the germline V gene.

The rearrangement uses TRBV27 and TRBJ1-2, with 7 positions matching TRBD1. The junction had 4 bases not matched to a gene; V was cut back by 6 bases and J by 3 bases. This CDR3 comprises 13 residues. Germline CDR1 reads MNHEY; CDR2 reads SMNVEV (reference sequence). The CDR3 is CASRGTAYYGYTF. For the CDR3, the DNA is TGTGCCAGCAGGGGGACAGCCTACTATGGCTACACCTTC.

This chain links TRBV10-1 with TRBJ1-5; D perhaps matches TRBD1 (5 bases). Germline CDR1 reads WNHNN; CDR2 reads SYGVQD (reference sequence). Trimming stripped 5 bases from V and 7 bases from J, with 15 bases between. This CDR3 has 14 amino acids. The CDR3 reads CASSPSGNGQPQHF. The CDR3 coding sequence is TGCGCCAGCAGTCCTTCAGGGAACGGGCAGCCCCAGCATTTT.

J is TRBJ1-5 and V is TRBV7-8; D might be TRBD1 (5 bases). Germline-derived CDR1 and CDR2 are SGHVS and FQNEAQ. The V end lost 1 base, the J end lost 4 bases, and 17 bases lay between the germline ends. The CDR3 covers 17 residues. The CDR3 DNA reads TGTGCCAGCAGCTTAGAGGCTCCGGGGGTGTGGAATCAGCCCCAGCATTTT. Encoded protein: CASSLEAPGVWNQPQHF.

This sequence joins TRBV6-1 and TRBJ1-5; D remains ambiguous. There are 13 residues in the CDR3. The germline V gene encodes CDR1 MNHNS and CDR2 SASEGT. Trimming cost V 7 bases and J 7 bases, with 14 bases left between them. CDR3 nucleotide sequence: TGTGCCAGCAATCGGGAGGCGGGCCAGCCCCAGCATTTT. It specifies CASNREAGQPQHF.

The V and J genes are TRBV9 and TRBJ2-4, with 10 bases aligning to TRBD2. The V gene end was trimmed by 5 bases and the J gene end by 1 base; junction bases not matched to a gene: 9. The CDR3 is made up of 17 amino acids. The germline CDR1 and CDR2 sequences are SGDLS and YYNGEE. CDR3 nucleotide sequence: TGTGCCAGCAGGGCTAGCGGGGGAACGAGGGCCAAAAACATTCAGTACTTC. Amino acid sequence: CASRASGGTRAKNIQYF.

The rearrangement uses TRBV7-8 and TRBJ1-2; D possibly corresponds to TRBD1 (6 bases). V was clipped by 4 bases and J by 7 bases, with 25 bases between them. Germline V gene data show CDR1 as SGHVS and CDR2 as FQNEAQ. The CDR3 consists of 17 residues. CDR3 loop: CASSSAGTFLTISGYTF. CDR3 DNA sequence: TGTGCCAGCAGCTCCGCCGGGACATTCCTAACTATCTCTGGCTACACCTTC.

This sequence joins TRBV11-3 and TRBJ2-1; 11 nucleotides align to TRBD2. The CDR3 contains 15 residues. J lost 5 bases, V lost 5 bases, and 5 bases had no gene match. Germline V gene data show CDR1 as SGHNT and CDR2 as YENEEA. CDR3 loop: CASSRGTSGNNEQFF. CDR3 coding DNA: TGTGCCAGCAGCCGAGGGACTAGCGGAAACAATGAGCAGTTCTTC.

The chain employs TRBV2 and TRBJ2-7; 7 bases fit TRBD1. The CDR3 is 12 amino acids. The germline gives CDR1 SNHLY, CDR2 FYNNEI. With V trimmed by 8 bases and J by 2 bases, 3 bases remained unmatched. CDR3 DNA: TGTGCCAGCCGGGACAGAGCCTACGAGCAGTACTTC. Its translation: CASRDRAYEQYF.

V is TRBV6-1 and J is TRBJ1-2; 8 bases agree with TRBD1. The V gene's germline CDR1 is MNHNS and CDR2 SASEGT. V trimming: 0 bases; J trimming: 5 bases; junction bases outside the gene matches: 8. The CDR3 runs 16 residues. The CDR3 is CASSEAQTGASYGYTF. The CDR3 nucleotides read TGTGCCAGCAGTGAAGCCCAGACAGGGGCATCGTATGGCTACACCTTC.

This chain connects TRBV5-1 to TRBJ2-5, with 7 bases that match TRBD1. The CDR3 is 14 amino acids. Germline lookup yields CDR1 SGHRS and CDR2 YFSETQ. The J segment lost 2 bases and the V segment lost 7 bases, leaving 8 bases of the junction unmatched. CDR3 sequence (DNA): TGCGCCAGCGCTCTGGGGACAGTACAAGAGACCCAGTACTTC. It is translated as CASALGTVQETQYF. Full variable domain (remainder filled in from reference TRBV5-1 and TRBJ2-5): KAGVTQTPRYLIKTRGQQVTLSCSPISGHRSVSWYQQTPGQGLQFLFEYFSETQRNKGNFPGRFSGRQFSNSRSEMNVSTLELGDSALYLCASALGTVQETQYFGPGTRLLVL.

The chain links TRBV4-3 to TRBJ2-2; 9 bases match TRBD1. Germline V lookup: CDR1 LGHNA, CDR2 YSLEER. The CDR3 spans 14 residues. With 6 bases clipped from V and 3 bases from J, the junction kept 2 bases outside the gene matches. The DNA of the CDR3 is TGCGCCAGCAGGGACAGGGGTTACACCGGGGAGCTGTTTTTT. It translates to CASRDRGYTGELFF.

The CDR3 nucleotides read TGTGCCAGCAGTGACTCGGATGACGGGGAGCTGTTTTTT. Its protein product is CASSDSDDGELFF. The chain recombines TRBV6-4 with TRBJ2-2; D is unresolved. The V gene's germline CDR1 is MRHNA and CDR2 SNTAGT. V was pared by 0 bases and J by 7 bases, with 6 bases between. There are 13 residues in the CDR3.

The V gene is TRBV19, the J gene TRBJ1-1; the D is unclear. Trimming removed 1 base from V and 1 base from J, with 13 bases in between. The CDR3 has 16 amino acids. Germline V gives CDR1 LNHDA, CDR2 SQIVND (reference sequence). The CDR3 nucleotides are TGTGCCAGTAGTATAGGATCCGGCCGGGGGAACACTGAAGCTTTCTTT. It codes for CASSIGSGRGNTEAFF.

A single count supports this clone. The J gene is TRBJ2-1, the V gene TRBV6-5; a possible D gene is TRBD1 (5 bases). CDR1 and CDR2 from the germline V gene are MNHEY and SVGAGI. V lost 7 bases and J 10 bases, leaving 17 bases between the germline ends. The length of the CDR3 is 13 residues. The chain's CDR3 is CASKQPRQSEQFF. The DNA for the CDR3 is TGTGCCAGCAAACAACCTCGACAGTCCGAGCAGTTCTTC.

The rearrangement links TRBV28 to TRBJ2-7; TRBD1 agrees at 7 bases. CDR3 length: 13 amino acids. The V gene's germline CDR1 is MDHEN and CDR2 SYDVKM. Germline trimming cut 5 bases from V and 7 bases from J; bases unmatched to any gene: 8. CDR3 in amino acids: CASSPQGVREQYF. The CDR3 nucleotides are TGTGCCAGCAGTCCGCAGGGGGTTAGGGAGCAGTACTTC.

The chain is built from TRBV4-1 and TRBJ2-2, with D hard to call. Germline V CDR1 and CDR2: MGHRA, YSYEKL. Trimming left V 0 bases short and J 5 bases short, with 7 bases between. The CDR3 runs 14 residues. The CDR3 DNA follows: TGCGCCAGCAGCCAAGATGCCCTTACCGGGGAGCTGTTTTTT. This translates into CASSQDALTGELFF.